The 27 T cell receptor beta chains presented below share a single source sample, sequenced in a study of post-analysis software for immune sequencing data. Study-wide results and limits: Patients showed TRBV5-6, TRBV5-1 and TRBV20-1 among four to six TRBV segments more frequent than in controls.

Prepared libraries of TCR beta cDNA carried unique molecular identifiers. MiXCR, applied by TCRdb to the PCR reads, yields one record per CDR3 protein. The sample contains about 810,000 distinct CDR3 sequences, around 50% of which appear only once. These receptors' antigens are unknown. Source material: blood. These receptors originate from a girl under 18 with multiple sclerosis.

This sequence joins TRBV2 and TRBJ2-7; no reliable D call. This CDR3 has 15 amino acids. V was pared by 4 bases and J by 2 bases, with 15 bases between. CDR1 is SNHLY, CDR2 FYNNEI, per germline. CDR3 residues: CASSVLDTNTYEQYF. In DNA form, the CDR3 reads TGTGCCAGCAGTGTTCTGGATACGAACACCTACGAGCAGTACTTC. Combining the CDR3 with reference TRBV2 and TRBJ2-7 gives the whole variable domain EPEVTQTPSHQVTQMGQEVILRCVPISNHLYFYWYRQILGQKVEFLVSFYNNEISEKSEIFDDQFSVERPDGSNFTLKIRSTKLEDSAMYFCASSVLDTNTYEQYFGPGTRLTVT.

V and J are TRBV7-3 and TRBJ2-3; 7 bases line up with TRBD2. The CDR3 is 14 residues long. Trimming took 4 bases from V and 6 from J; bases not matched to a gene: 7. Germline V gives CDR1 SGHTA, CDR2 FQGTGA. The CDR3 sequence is CASSSGLGPDTQYF. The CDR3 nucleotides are TGTGCCAGCAGCTCTGGACTAGGGCCGGATACGCAGTATTTT.

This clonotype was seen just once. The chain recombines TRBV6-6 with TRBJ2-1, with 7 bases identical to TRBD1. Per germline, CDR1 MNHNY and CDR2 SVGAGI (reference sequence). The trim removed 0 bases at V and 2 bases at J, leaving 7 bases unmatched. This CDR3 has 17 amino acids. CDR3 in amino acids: CASSYSGSGGPYNEQFF. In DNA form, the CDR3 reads TGTGCCAGCAGTTACTCGGGATCAGGGGGACCCTACAATGAGCAGTTCTTC.

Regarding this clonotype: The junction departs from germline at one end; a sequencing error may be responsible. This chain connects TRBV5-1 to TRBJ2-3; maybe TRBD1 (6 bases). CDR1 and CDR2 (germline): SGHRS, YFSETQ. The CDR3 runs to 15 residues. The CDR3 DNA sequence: TGCGCCGGCAGCCTAAAGGACAGCACCACAGATACGCAGTATTTT. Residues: CAGSLKDSTTDTQYF. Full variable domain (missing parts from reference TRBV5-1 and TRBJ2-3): KAGVTQTPRYLIKTRGQQVTLSCSPISGHRSVSWYQQTPGQGLQFLFEYFSETQRNKGNFPGRFSGRQFSNSRSEMNVSTLELGDSALYLCAGSLKDSTTDTQYFGPGTRLTVL.

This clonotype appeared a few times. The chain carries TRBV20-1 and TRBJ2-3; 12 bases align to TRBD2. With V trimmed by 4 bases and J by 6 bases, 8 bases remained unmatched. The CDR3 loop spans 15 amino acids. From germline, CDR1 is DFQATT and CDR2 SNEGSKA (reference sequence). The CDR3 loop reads CSAMGLAGYLDTQYF. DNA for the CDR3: TGCAGTGCTATGGGACTAGCGGGTTACTTGGATACGCAGTATTTT.

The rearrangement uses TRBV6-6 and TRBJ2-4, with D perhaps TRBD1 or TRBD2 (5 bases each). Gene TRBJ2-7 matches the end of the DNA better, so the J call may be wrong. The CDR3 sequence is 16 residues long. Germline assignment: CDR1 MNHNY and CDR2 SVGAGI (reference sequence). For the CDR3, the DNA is TGTGCCAGCTCTCTTGGGGGATCAGCCAAAGCCCACGAGCAGTACTTC. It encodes CASSLGGSAKAHEQYF.

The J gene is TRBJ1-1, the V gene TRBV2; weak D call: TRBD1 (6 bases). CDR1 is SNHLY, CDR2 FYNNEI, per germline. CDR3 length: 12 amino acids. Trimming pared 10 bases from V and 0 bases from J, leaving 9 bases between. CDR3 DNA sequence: TGTGCCACAGGGGTAATGAACACTGAAGCTTTCTTT. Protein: CATGVMNTEAFF.

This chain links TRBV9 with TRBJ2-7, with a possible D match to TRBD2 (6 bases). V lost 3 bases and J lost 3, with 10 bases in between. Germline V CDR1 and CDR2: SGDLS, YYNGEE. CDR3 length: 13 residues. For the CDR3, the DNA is TGTGCCAGCAGCGGCGCGGGGTTCTACGAGCAGTACTTC. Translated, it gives CASSGAGFYEQYF.

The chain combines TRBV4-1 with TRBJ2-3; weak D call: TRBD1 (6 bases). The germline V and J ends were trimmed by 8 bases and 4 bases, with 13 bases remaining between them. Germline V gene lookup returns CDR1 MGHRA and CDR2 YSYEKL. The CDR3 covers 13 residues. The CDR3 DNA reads TGCGCCAGCGGCAGGGGTGAAGCAGATACGCAGTATTTT. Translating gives CASGRGEADTQYF.

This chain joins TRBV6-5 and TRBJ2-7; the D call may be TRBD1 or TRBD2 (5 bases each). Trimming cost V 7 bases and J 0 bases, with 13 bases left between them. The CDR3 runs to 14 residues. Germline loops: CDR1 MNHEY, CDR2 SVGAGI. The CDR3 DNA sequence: TGTGCCAGCACTAGCCACAGGAGCTCCTACGAGCAGTACTTC. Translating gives CASTSHRSSYEQYF.

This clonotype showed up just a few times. The DNA of the CDR3 is TGTGCCAGCAGCTTACAAGGACAAGGCAAAAATGAAAAACTGTTTTTT. Its translation is CASSLQGQGKNEKLFF. V is TRBV7-9 and J is TRBJ1-4; possible D gene TRBD1, 5 bases. Trimming left V 2 bases short and J 5 bases short, with 15 bases between. The CDR3 covers 16 residues. In germline, CDR1 is SEHNR, CDR2 FQNEAQ (reference sequence). Full variable domain (rest looked up from reference TRBV7-9 and TRBJ1-4): DTGVSQNPRHKITKRGQNVTFRCDPISEHNRLYWYRQTLGQGPEFLTYFQNEAQLEKSRLLSDRFSAERPKGSFSTLEIQRTEQGDSAMYLCASSLQGQGKNEKLFFGSGTQLSVL.

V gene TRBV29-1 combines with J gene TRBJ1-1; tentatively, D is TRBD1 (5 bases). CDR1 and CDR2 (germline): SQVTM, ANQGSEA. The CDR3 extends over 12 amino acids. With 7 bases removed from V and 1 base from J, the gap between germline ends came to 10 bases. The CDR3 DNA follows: TGCAGCGCCGGACACCCGAACACTGAAGCTTTCTTT. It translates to CSAGHPNTEAFF. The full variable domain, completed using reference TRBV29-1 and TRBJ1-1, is SAVISQKPSRDICQRGTSLTIQCQVDSQVTMMFWYRQQPGQSLTLIATANQGSEATYESGFVIDKFPISRPNLTFSTLTVSNMSPEDSSIYLCSAGHPNTEAFFGQGTRLTVV.

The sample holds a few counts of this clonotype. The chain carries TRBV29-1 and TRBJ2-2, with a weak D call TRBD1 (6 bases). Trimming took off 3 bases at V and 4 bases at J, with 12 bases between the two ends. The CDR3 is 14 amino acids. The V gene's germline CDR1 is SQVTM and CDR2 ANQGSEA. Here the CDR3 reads CSVDGGRFTGELFF. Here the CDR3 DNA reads TGCAGCGTTGATGGGGGCAGATTCACCGGGGAGCTGTTTTTT.

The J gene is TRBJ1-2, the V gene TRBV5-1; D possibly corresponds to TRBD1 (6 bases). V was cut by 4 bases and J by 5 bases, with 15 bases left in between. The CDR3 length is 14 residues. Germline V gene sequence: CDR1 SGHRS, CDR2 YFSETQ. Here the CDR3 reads CASSLGANPYGYTF. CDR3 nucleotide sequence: TGCGCCAGCAGCCTGGGGGCCAATCCTTATGGCTACACCTTC.

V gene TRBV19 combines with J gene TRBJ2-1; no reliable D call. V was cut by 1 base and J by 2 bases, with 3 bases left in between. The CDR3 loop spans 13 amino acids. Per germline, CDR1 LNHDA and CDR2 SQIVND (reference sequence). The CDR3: CASSIGTYNEQFF. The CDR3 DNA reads TGTGCCAGTAGTATAGGGACCTACAATGAGCAGTTCTTC.

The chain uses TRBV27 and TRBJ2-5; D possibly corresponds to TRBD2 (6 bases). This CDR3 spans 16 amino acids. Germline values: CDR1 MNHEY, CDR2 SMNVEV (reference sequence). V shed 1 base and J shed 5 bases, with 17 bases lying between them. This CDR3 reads CASSLFGGSGLETQYF. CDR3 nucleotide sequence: TGTGCCAGCAGTTTATTCGGGGGTAGCGGATTGGAGACCCAGTACTTC.

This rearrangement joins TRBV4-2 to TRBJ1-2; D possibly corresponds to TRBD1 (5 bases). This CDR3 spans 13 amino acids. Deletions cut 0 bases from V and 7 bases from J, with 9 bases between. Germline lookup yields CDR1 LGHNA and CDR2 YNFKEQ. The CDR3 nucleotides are TGTGCCAGCAGCCAAGATAAGGGACGTGGCTACACCTTC. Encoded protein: CASSQDKGRGYTF.

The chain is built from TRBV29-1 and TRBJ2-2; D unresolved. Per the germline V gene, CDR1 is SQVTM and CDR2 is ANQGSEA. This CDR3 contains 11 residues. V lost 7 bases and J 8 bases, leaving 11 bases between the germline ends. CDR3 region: CSGWTSGELFF. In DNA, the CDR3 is TGCAGCGGCTGGACGTCTGGGGAGCTGTTTTTT.

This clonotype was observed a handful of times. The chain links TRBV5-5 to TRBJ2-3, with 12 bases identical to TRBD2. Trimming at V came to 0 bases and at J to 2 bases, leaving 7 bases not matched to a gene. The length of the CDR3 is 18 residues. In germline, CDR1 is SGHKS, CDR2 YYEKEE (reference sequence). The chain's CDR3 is CASSLGLTSGGFTDTQYF. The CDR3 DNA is TGTGCCAGCAGCTTGGGACTGACTAGCGGGGGATTCACAGATACGCAGTATTTT.

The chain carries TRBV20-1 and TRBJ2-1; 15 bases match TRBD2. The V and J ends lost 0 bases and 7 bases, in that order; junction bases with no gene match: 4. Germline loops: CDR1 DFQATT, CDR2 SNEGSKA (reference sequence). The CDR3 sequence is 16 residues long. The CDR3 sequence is CSAREVGTSGRNEQFF. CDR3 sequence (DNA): TGCAGTGCTAGAGAGGTGGGGACTAGCGGGAGGAATGAGCAGTTCTTC.

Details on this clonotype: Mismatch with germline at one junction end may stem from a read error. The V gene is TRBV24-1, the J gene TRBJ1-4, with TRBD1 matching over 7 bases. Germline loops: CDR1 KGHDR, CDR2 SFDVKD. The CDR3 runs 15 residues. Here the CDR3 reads CATSDNRGCDEKRFF. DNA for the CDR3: TGTGCCACCAGTGACAACAGGGGTTGTGATGAAAAACGGTTTTTT.

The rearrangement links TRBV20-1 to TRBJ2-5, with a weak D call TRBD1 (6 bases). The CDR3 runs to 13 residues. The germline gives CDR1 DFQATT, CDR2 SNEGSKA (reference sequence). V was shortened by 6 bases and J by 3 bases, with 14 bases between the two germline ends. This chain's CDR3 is CSAPRQVKETQYF. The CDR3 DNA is TGCAGTGCCCCTAGACAGGTTAAAGAGACCCAGTACTTC.

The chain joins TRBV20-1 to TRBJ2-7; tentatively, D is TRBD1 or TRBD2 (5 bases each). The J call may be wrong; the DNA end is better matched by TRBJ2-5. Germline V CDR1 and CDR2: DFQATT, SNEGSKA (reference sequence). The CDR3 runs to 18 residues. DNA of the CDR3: TGCAGTGCTAGAGGTCCGAGGGCCTTCCGGGACCCCATGGAGACCCAGTACTTC. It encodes CSARGPRAFRDPMETQYF.

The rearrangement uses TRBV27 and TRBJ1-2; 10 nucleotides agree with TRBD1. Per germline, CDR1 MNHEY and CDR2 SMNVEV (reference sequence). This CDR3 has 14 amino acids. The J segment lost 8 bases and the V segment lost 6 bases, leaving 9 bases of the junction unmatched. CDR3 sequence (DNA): TGTGCCAGCAGCCAAGACAGGGGGCTGGGAGGCTACACCTTC. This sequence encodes CASSQDRGLGGYTF.

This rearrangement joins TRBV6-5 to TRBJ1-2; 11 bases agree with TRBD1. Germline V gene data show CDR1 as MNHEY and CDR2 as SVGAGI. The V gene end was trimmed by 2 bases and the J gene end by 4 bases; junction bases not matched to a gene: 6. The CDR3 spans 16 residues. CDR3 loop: CASSYVRTGGGYGYTF. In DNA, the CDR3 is TGTGCCAGCAGTTACGTCAGGACAGGGGGCGGCTATGGCTACACCTTC.

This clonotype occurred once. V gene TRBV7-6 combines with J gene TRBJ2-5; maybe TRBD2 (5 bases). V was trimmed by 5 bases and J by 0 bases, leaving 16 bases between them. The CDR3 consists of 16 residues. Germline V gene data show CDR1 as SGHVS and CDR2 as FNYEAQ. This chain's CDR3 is CASSDPARLNQETQYF. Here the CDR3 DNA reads TGTGCCAGCAGCGACCCGGCTAGACTAAACCAAGAGACCCAGTACTTC.

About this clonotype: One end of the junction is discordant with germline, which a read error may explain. The CDR3 region is CSVEDLVPGANVRTF. The DNA of the CDR3 is TGCAGCGTTGAAGACCTGGTACCTGGGGCCAACGTCCGGACTTTC. V usage is TRBV29-1 and J usage is TRBJ2-6, with D maybe TRBD1 (5 bases). The CDR3 contains 15 residues. Germline V gives CDR1 SQVTM, CDR2 ANQGSEA.